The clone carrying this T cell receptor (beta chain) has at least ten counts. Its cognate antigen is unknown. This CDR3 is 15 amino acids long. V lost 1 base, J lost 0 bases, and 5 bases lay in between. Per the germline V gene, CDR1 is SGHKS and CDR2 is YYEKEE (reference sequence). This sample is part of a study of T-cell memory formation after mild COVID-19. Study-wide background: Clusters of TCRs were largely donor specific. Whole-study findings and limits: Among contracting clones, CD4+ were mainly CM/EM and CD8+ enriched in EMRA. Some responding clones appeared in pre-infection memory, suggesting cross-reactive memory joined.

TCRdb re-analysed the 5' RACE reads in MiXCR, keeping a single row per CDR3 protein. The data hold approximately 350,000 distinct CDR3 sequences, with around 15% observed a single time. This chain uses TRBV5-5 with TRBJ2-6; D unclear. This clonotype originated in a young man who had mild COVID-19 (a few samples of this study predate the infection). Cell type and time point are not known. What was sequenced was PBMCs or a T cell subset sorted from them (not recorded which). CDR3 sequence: CASSLTGSGANVLTF. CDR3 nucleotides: TGTGCCAGCAGCTTGACGGGCTCTGGGGCCAACGTCCTGACTTTC.